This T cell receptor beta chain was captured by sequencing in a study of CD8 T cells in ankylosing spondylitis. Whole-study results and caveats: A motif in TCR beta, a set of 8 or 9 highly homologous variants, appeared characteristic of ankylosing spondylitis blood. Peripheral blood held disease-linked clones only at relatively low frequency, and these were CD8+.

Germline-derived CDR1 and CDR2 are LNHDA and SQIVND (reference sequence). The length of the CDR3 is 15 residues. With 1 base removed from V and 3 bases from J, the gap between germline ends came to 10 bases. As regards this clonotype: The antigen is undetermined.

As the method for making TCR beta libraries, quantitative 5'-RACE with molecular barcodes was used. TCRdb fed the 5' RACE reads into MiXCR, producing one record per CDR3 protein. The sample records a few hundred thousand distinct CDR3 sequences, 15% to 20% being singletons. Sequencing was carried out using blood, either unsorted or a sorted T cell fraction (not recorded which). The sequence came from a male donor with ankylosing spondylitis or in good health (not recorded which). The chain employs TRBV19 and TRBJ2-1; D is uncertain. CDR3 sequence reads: CASSIGFTLYNEQFF. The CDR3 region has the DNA TGTGCCAGTAGTATAGGATTTACCCTCTACAATGAGCAGTTCTTC.